This T cell receptor beta chain was sequenced during a study of identical twins. Losses at the gene ends were 3 bases for V and 0 bases for J; bases not matched to a gene: 17. The germline V gene has CDR1 KGHSH and CDR2 LQKENI. The CDR3 loop spans 21 amino acids. This clonotype occurred many times. TCRdb re-called the 5' RACE reads through MiXCR, storing one row per CDR3 protein. This sample yields 100,000 or so distinct CDR3 sequences, of which under 6.5% are seen a single time; over 9.5% belongs to the top ten. J is TRBJ2-1 and V is TRBV18; TRBD1 matches 10 bases. This TCR came from a woman between 50 and 59 years old in good health. Material for sequencing was memory T cells sorted from blood. In nucleotides, the CDR3 is TGTGCCAGCTCACCCTCAGCGTCGGGACAGGGGTCTGTTAGCTCCTACAATGAGCAGTTCTTC. Its protein is CASSPSASGQGSVSSYNEQFF. The variable domain in full, completed from reference TRBV18 and TRBJ2-1, reads NAGVMQNPRHLVRRRGQEARLRCSPMKGHSHVYWYRQLPEEGLKFMVYLQKENIIDESGMPKERFSAEFPKEGPSILRIQQVVRGDSAAYFCASSPSASGQGSVSSYNEQFFGPGTRLTVL.